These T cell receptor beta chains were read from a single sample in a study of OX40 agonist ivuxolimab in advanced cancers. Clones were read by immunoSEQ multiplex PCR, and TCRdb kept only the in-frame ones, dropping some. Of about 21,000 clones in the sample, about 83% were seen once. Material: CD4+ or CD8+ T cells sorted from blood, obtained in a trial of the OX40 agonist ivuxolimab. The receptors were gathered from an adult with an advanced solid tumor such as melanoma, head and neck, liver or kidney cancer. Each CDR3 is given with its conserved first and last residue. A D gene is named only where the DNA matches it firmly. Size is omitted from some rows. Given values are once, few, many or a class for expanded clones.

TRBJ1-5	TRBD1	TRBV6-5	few	CASRPDREFGQPQHF
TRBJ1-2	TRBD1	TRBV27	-	CASSLSGQPSGYTF
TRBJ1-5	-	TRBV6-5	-	CASSLRPGGDQPQHF
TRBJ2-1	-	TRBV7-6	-	CASSLAGSSYNEQFF
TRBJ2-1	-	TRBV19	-	CASSMVGYEQFF
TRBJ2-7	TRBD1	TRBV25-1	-	CASSVDRGSYEQYF
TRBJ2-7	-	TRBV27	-	CASSGAPSYEQYF
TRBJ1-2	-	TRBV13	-	CASSFRSYGYTF
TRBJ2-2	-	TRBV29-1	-	CSVGITGELFF
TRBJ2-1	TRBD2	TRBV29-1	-	CSVLGLAEKDNEQFF
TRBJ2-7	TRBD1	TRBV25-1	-	CASSDSGPGTGWHEQYF
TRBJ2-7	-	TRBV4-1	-	CASSQEAGAPYEQYF
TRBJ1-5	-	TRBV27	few	CASGTSQPQHF
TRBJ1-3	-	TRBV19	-	CASTGGRYGNTIYF
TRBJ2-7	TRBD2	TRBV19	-	CASSILAGAYEQYF
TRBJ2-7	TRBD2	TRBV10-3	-	CAISEGASGIYEQYF
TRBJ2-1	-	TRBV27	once	CASSSTLSGSSYNEQFF
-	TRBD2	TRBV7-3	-	CASSWSSGNYEQYF
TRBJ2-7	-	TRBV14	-	CASSQYGTGEQYF
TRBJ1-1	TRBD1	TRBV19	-	CASIQDRATEAFF
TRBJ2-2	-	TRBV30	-	CASPTTLDGELFF
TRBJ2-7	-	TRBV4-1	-	CASSHKVGGYEQYF
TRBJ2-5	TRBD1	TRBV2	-	CASSKPGTEKSWEETQYF
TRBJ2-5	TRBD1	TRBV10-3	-	CAISDEDRGFQETQYF
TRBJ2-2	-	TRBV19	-	CASNYNTGELFF
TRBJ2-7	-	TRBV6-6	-	CASSYPRDKPSYEQYF
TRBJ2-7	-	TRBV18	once	CASSPPESYEQYF
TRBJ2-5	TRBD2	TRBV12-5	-	CASGLESLAGEETQYF
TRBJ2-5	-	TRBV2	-	CASSEEVLQETQYF
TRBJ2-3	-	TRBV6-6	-	CASSYGVTDTQYF